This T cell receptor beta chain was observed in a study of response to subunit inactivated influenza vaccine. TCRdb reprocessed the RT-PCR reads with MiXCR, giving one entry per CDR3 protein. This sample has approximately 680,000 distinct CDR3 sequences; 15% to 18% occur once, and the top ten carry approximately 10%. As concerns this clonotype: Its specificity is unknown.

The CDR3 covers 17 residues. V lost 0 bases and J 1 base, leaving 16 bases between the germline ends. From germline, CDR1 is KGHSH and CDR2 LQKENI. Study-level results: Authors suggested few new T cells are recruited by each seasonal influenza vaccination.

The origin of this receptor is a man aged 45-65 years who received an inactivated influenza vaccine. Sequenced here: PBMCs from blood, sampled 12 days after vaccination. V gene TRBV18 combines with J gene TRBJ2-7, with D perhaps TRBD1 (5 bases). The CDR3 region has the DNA TGTGCCAGCTCACCACCGGGAACGCGGACACTATCCTACGAGCAGTACTTC. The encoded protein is CASSPPGTRTLSYEQYF.